This T cell receptor beta chain was obtained from a study of coeliac disease. Whole-study results and caveats: According to the authors, this method cannot detect gliadin-specific T cells in an unbiased way. Few TRB amino acid sequences were shared between samples; most were unique. Lower clonality than controls marked TRB and TRG repertoires from active celiac intraepithelial and lamina propria samples.

TCRdb's table, derived via immunoSEQ multiplex PCR, lists solely in-frame clones and lacks some. The repertoire holds about 3,400 clones, less than 85% seen once, with around 16% in the top ten. Of note for this clone: What it recognizes is unknown.

Input material: intraepithelial lymphocytes from the gut. The sequence derives from a man younger than 35 with celiac disease on a gluten-free diet.

CDR3 nucleotide sequence: TGTGCCAGCAGCTTAGATTTCGGTTCACCCCTCCACTTT. It encodes CASSLDFGSPLHF. This chain connects TRBV11-3 to TRBJ1-6; D gene ambiguous. The CDR3 totals 13 residues. The V end lost 0 bases, the J end lost 9 bases, and 6 bases lay between the germline ends. Germline V lookup: CDR1 SGHNT, CDR2 YENEEA.